The 7 T cell receptor beta chains below come from one sample, sequenced in a study of post-analysis software for immune sequencing data. General observations from the study: There were roughly 5 TRBV segments more frequent in patients than controls, and TRBV5-6, TRBV5-1 and TRBV20-1 were among them.

Tagging with unique molecular identifiers was a feature of the TCR beta cDNA libraries. TCRdb called the PCR reads again in MiXCR, with one record for every CDR3 protein. The repertoire consists of 180,000 or so distinct CDR3 sequences, with approximately 29% occurring once and the leading ten covering less than 4%. Their recognized antigens are unknown. Sequencing used blood. The receptors were sampled from a girl aged 2 to 17 with multiple sclerosis.

V is TRBV6-1 and J is TRBJ2-1; 9 bases are a match to TRBD2. Per germline, CDR1 MNHNS and CDR2 SASEGT. V lost 4 bases, J lost 2 bases, and 6 bases stayed unmatched. The CDR3 has 16 residues. CDR3 DNA: TGTGCCAGCAGTGCCAGACTAGCGGATACCTACAATGAGCAGTTCTTC. This codes for CASSARLADTYNEQFF.

The chain couples TRBV7-9 to TRBJ2-7; D is tentatively TRBD1 or TRBD2 (6 bases each). V was trimmed by 5 bases and J by 5 bases, leaving 13 bases between them. CDR1 is SEHNR and CDR2 is FQNEAQ in the germline V gene (reference sequence). CDR3 length equals 13 residues. CDR3 region: CASSGGGSHEQYF. In DNA form, the CDR3 reads TGTGCCAGCAGCGGAGGGGGGTCCCACGAGCAGTACTTC.

At least ten counts were recorded for this clonotype. This chain joins TRBV6-6 and TRBJ2-5, with 10 positions matching TRBD2. The germline V gene encodes CDR1 MNHNY and CDR2 SVGAGI (reference sequence). Losses at the gene ends were 7 bases for V and 5 bases for J; bases not matched to a gene: 10. The CDR3 has 15 residues. CDR3 residues: CASNPQLAGRETQYF. Here the CDR3 DNA reads TGTGCCAGCAACCCACAACTAGCGGGGCGGGAGACCCAGTACTTC.

The table lists this clonotype with many counts. V is TRBV20-1 and J is TRBJ1-2; a weak D match, TRBD1 (5 bases). The CDR3 runs 11 residues. Germline V CDR1 and CDR2: DFQATT, SNEGSKA (reference sequence). V lost 6 bases and J lost 4, with 9 bases in between. Here the CDR3 DNA reads TGCAGTGCCTACGGGGCCTATGGCTACACCTTC. Protein sequence: CSAYGAYGYTF.

This clonotype was counted at least ten times. The chain recombines TRBV11-2 with TRBJ2-7; D remains unclear. The CDR3 totals 11 residues. Per germline, CDR1 SGHAT and CDR2 FQNNGV. V was cut by 5 bases and J by 5 bases, with 7 bases left in between. The DNA for the CDR3 is TGTGCCAGCAGCCTAAATGACGAGCAGTACTTC. This translates into CASSLNDEQYF. The variable domain in full, with the rest retrieved from reference TRBV11-2 and TRBJ2-7, is EAGVAQSPRYKIIEKRQSVAFWCNPISGHATLYWYQQILGQGPKLLIQFQNNGVVDDSQLPKDRFSAERLKGVDSTLKIQPAKLEDSAVYLCASSLNDEQYFGPGTRLTVT.

This clonotype occurred many times. One end of the junction is discordant with germline, which a read error may explain. The rearrangement uses TRBV9 and TRBJ2-3; no firm D call. This CDR3 has 16 amino acids. Germline V gene lookup returns CDR1 SGDLS and CDR2 YYNGEE. CDR3 bases: TGTGCCAGCAGCGAGGCCTCTTTGGCAAGCACAGACACGCAGTATTTT. This encodes CASSEASLASTDTQYF. The full variable domain, with the rest looked up from reference TRBV9 and TRBJ2-3, is DSGVTQTPKHLITATGQRVTLRCSPRSGDLSVYWYQQSLDQGLQFLIQYYNGEERAKGNILERFSAQQFPDLHSELNLSSLELGDSALYFCASSEASLASTDTQYFGPGTRLTVL.

This clonotype was counted many times. The rearrangement uses TRBV6-1 and TRBJ2-7; D is unclear. Germline assignment: CDR1 MNHNS and CDR2 SASEGT. The CDR3 runs 15 residues. Trimming removed 10 bases from V and 0 bases from J, with 19 bases in between. The CDR3 reads CATRFGDTNSYEQYF. DNA for the CDR3: TGTGCCACCCGCTTTGGAGACACGAACTCCTACGAGCAGTACTTC.